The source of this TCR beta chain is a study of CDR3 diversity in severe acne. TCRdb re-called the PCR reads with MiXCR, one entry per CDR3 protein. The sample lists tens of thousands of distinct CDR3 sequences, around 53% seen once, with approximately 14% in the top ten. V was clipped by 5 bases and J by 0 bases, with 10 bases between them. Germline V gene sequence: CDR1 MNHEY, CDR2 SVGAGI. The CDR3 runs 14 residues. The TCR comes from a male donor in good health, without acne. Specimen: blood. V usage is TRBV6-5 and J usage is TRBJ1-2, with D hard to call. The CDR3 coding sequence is TGTGCCAGCAGTGACCTTGGGCCTAACTATGGCTACACCTTC. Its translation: CASSDLGPNYGYTF.